The T cell receptor beta chain described here comes from a study of blood T cell repertoires in COVID-19. The protocol was immunoSEQ multiplex PCR, while the TCRdb copy is restricted to in-frame clones and leaves out a portion. The sample lists about 190,000 clones, 70% to 80% occurring once. The CDR3 consists of 13 residues. CDR1 MNHEY and CDR2 SVGAGI come from the germline V gene. V was clipped by 6 bases and J by 1 base, with 9 bases between them. The sequenced sample consisted of peripheral blood. The clonotype was recovered from a woman aged 45 to 65 with acute or convalescent COVID-19. The chain recombines TRBV6-5 with TRBJ1-1; D gene unclear. CDR3 loop: CASRNSQNTEAFF. CDR3 in DNA: TGTGCCAGCAGGAACTCCCAGAACACTGAAGCTTTCTTT.